One T cell receptor (beta chain) is described in this entry. This clone was found a few times. The clone's antigen remains unknown. The input lacks base qualities; no much larger clone sits a single base away. TCRbeta CDR3 regions were amplified from genomic DNA by means of the immunoSEQ Assay, a bias-controlled multiplex PCR. In the source study's methods: The number of nucleated cells in each sample was estimated from the amplification of reference gene primers within the assay. To quantify the absolute abundance of each unique TCRbeta CDR3 rearrangement, sequence reads were collapsed and filtered. For each sample, productive Simpson clonality was calculated as the square root of Simpson's diversity index over productive rearrangements. Drawn from immuneACCESS, this table holds only the in-frame rearrangements with V and J called that TCRdb kept. Clones are partly lost; checked studies trace under half to an unresolved V gene and leave the rest unexplained. D and trimming were read from the DNA, whereas the V and J calls and clone size are those reported in that table. The sample table holds about 370,000 clones, of which around 90% were seen once. Less than 3.5% of the sample is in the top ten clones.

At one collaborating source in Seattle, patients were enrolled during active infection and were followed longitudinally through the course of disease. Each collaborating institution followed its own protocols to collect whole blood in K2EDTA tubes. For TCRbeta analysis, collaborators shipped samples as frozen whole blood, isolated PBMCs, or DNA extracted from either of those sample types. From a lookup of the germline V gene, CDR1 and CDR2 are SGHTA and FQGNSA. V is shortened by 1 base, J by 10 bases, and the region joining them spans 14 bases. From the cysteine up to the phenylalanine, the CDR3 has a length of 15 residues. Here the CDR3 DNA is all that survives: 45 bases in frame from base 1. The source of the sample is a study of blood T cell repertoires in COVID-19 (dated by TCRdb to the early 2020s). Turning to the overall study: The collaborator samples originated in the United States, Italy and Spain and spanned the acute and convalescent phases of COVID-19. The repertoires were released in a freely available public database meant as a resource for research on the immune response to SARS-CoV-2. The prospective study material was composed of cDNA or gDNA derived from T cells, B-cell-depleted T cells, or PBMCs. Where available, HLA class I and class II types were obtained from metadata supplied by the sample provider rather than from assay-based typing. Subjects who had been exposed to COVID-19, were actively infected with it, or had recovered from it provided the deeply sampled blood TCRbeta repertoires that made up the dataset. Nearly every sample came with metadata listing a de-identified subject ID, COVID-19 status, age in years and sex. Samples came from the ongoing ImmuneRACE study (first 160 participants) plus 1,254 subjects from 6 global collaborators.

General study outcomes and caveats: The amount of clinical and demographic metadata varied by source and participant and was provided uncurated.

The receptor was derived from a woman aged 25-40 years with COVID-19, enrolled during active disease. The rearranged chain carries TRBV7-2 and TRBJ1-6, and perhaps TRBD1 as D gene, on 6 matching bases. The source material was peripheral blood. The CDR3 protein is CASSLGGGPESPLHF. The DNA reads TGTGCCAGCAGCTTAGGCGGGGGCCCGGAGTCACCCCTCCACTTT. With the portions outside the CDR3 filled from the reference TRBV7-2 and TRBJ1-6 genes, the complete variable region becomes GAGVSQSPSNKVTEKGKDVELRCDPISGHTALYWYRQSLGQGLEFLIYFQGNSAPDKSGLPSDRFSAERTGGSVSTLTIQRTQQEDSAVYLCASSLGGGPESPLHFGNGTRLTVT.